The 32 T cell receptor beta chains in this list originate from one sample, sequenced in a study of blood T cell repertoires in COVID-19. The table came from immunoSEQ multiplex PCR; TCRdb's copy has only in-frame clones and leaves some out. This table has 100,000 or so clones, 85% appearing once. Sequencing input: peripheral blood. The source is a woman aged 65 to 85 with active or convalescent COVID-19.

The chain carries TRBV28 and TRBJ2-2, with D maybe TRBD1 (5 bases). This CDR3 contains 13 residues. CDR1 and CDR2 from the germline V gene are MDHEN and SYDVKM. V was clipped by 10 bases and J by 4 bases, with 13 bases between them. The CDR3 DNA sequence: TGTGCCATCCAGGGTCCGGGCACCGGGGAGCTGTTTTTT. Its translation is CAIQGPGTGELFF.

This chain uses TRBV7-2 with TRBJ2-2; 8 positions match TRBD2. The trim removed 1 base at V and 4 bases at J, leaving 8 bases unmatched. The CDR3 runs 17 residues. Germline CDR1 is SGHTA and CDR2 is FQGNSA. The CDR3: CASSLDGRGAFTGELFF. CDR3 nucleotides: TGTGCCAGCAGCTTAGACGGGAGGGGGGCCTTCACCGGGGAGCTGTTTTTT.

J is TRBJ2-1 and V is TRBV4-3, with 11 nucleotides matching TRBD2. The CDR3 is made up of 15 amino acids. Looked up from germline, CDR1 is LGHNA and CDR2 is YSLEER. J was trimmed by 13 bases and V by 1 base; bases with no gene match: 9. The CDR3 loop is CASSQVGTSGASQFF. The CDR3 nucleotides are TGCGCCAGCAGCCAAGTCGGGACTAGCGGAGCGTCACAGTTCTTC.

The chain uses TRBV4-3 and TRBJ2-7, with D possibly being TRBD2 (6 bases). This CDR3 is built from 15 residues. V lost 4 bases, J lost 3 bases, and 16 bases lay in between. Germline CDR1 LGHNA, CDR2 YSLEER. This CDR3 reads CASSRTVLADYEQYF. DNA of the CDR3: TGCGCCAGCAGCCGGACCGTCTTAGCGGACTACGAGCAGTACTTC.

This clone was counted once. CDR3 residues: CASSLDLAVSTYEQYF. The CDR3 coding sequence is TGTGCCAGCAGCTTGGACCTAGCGGTTTCTACCTACGAGCAGTACTTC. J is TRBJ2-7 and V is TRBV5-5, with 7 nucleotides matching TRBD2. The germline CDR1 and CDR2 sequences are SGHKS and YYEKEE (reference sequence). The CDR3 contains 16 residues. V shed 0 bases, J shed 2 bases, and the junction held 8 bases outside the gene matches. Full variable domain (missing parts from reference TRBV5-5 and TRBJ2-7): DAGVTQSPTHLIKTRGQQVTLRCSPISGHKSVSWYQQVLGQGPQFIFQYYEKEERGRGNFPDRFSARQFPNYSSELNVNALLLGDSALYLCASSLDLAVSTYEQYFGPGTRLTVT.

This clone was detected a few times. This chain joins TRBV24-1 and TRBJ2-5; D may be TRBD1 (6 bases). V lost 4 bases and J lost 0, with 23 bases in between. This CDR3 is built from 19 residues. Germline V gene sequence: CDR1 KGHDR, CDR2 SFDVKD. The CDR3 loop reads CATSEGAPEGPKYQETQYF. CDR3 in DNA: TGTGCCACCAGTGAGGGGGCACCCGAGGGGCCAAAGTACCAAGAGACCCAGTACTTC.

The chain employs TRBV11-2 and TRBJ2-1; the match to TRBD2 covers 10 bases. This CDR3 region has 15 residues. The J segment lost 4 bases and the V segment lost 5 bases, leaving 5 bases of the junction unmatched. Per the germline V gene, CDR1 is SGHAT and CDR2 is FQNNGV. The CDR3 protein is CASSRPSGRYNEQFF. The CDR3 coding sequence is TGTGCCAGCAGCCGACCTAGCGGGAGATACAATGAGCAGTTCTTC.

The CDR3 is CASSLTGGRTDTQYF. CDR3 DNA sequence: TGCGCCAGCAGCTTAACGGGGGGCCGCACAGATACGCAGTATTTT. V usage is TRBV5-1 and J usage is TRBJ2-3; tentative D call: TRBD2 (7 bases). V shed 2 bases and J shed 1 base, with 11 bases lying between them. This CDR3 is built from 15 residues. The V gene's germline CDR1 is SGHRS and CDR2 YFSETQ.

This chain uses TRBV19 with TRBJ2-5, with D perhaps TRBD2 (7 bases). This CDR3 region has 15 residues. Germline V lookup: CDR1 LNHDA, CDR2 SQIVND (reference sequence). V lost 5 bases to trimming and J lost 1 base, with 14 bases between them. The CDR3: CASSSLRGGQETQYF. The CDR3 DNA reads as TGTGCCAGTAGTTCACTGAGGGGGGGCCAAGAGACCCAGTACTTC.

This chain joins TRBV5-4 and TRBJ1-5; 7 bases align to TRBD1. Germline V gene sequence: CDR1 SGHNT, CDR2 YYREEE (reference sequence). V trimming: 3 bases; J trimming: 0 bases; junction bases outside the gene matches: 15. CDR3 length: 19 amino acids. CDR3 nucleotide sequence: TGTGCCAGCAGCTCCGCGGCGGCTCAGGGGGTTTATAGCAATCAGCCCCAGCATTTT. It specifies CASSSAAAQGVYSNQPQHF.

The rearrangement links TRBV28 to TRBJ1-2; D is unclear. Deletions cut 4 bases from V and 7 bases from J, with 10 bases between. The CDR3 contains 12 residues. CDR1 and CDR2 from the germline V gene are MDHEN and SYDVKM. The CDR3 is CASSSGGRGYTF. DNA of the CDR3: TGTGCCAGCAGTTCCGGCGGGCGTGGCTACACCTTC.

For the CDR3, the DNA is TGTGCCTCCCGGACTAGCGGGGGCTTAGATACGCAGTATTTT. Amino acid sequence: CASRTSGGLDTQYF. V gene TRBV30 combines with J gene TRBJ2-3; 13 bases agree with TRBD2. With V trimmed by 7 bases and J by 5 bases, 6 bases remained unmatched. Germline-derived CDR1 and CDR2 are GTSNPN and SVGIG (reference sequence). The CDR3 has 14 residues.

The chain uses TRBV27 and TRBJ1-1; TRBD1 matches 8 bases. V lost 5 bases, J lost 3 bases, and 8 bases stayed unmatched. CDR1 MNHEY and CDR2 SMNVEV come from the germline V gene (reference sequence). The CDR3 is 15 amino acids. The CDR3 loop reads CASSPRQGFDTEAFF. The DNA for the CDR3 is TGTGCCAGCAGTCCACGACAGGGGTTCGACACTGAAGCTTTCTTT.

This clone was counted once. The chain couples TRBV5-1 to TRBJ2-1, with 9 bases aligning to TRBD2. The length of the CDR3 is 15 residues. The germline gives CDR1 SGHRS, CDR2 YFSETQ. V was clipped by 0 bases and J by 6 bases; unmatched bases: 4. The DNA for the CDR3 is TGCGCCAGCAGCTTGGTTGCGGGAGGGTCCAATGAGCAGTTCTTC. It yields the protein CASSLVAGGSNEQFF.

The J gene is TRBJ1-1, the V gene TRBV6-5, with TRBD1 as a possible D gene (6 bases). This CDR3 is 15 amino acids long. Germline CDR1 and CDR2: MNHEY and SVGAGI. Trimming pared 4 bases from V and 8 bases from J, leaving 20 bases between. The DNA for the CDR3 is TGTGCCAGCAGTTCAACAGGGATAGTCACGGGGGAAGCTTTCTTT. This codes for CASSSTGIVTGEAFF.

The chain employs TRBV29-1 and TRBJ2-7, with D perhaps TRBD2 (5 bases). CDR3 length equals 12 residues. The germline V gene encodes CDR1 SQVTM and CDR2 ANQGSEA. Trimming took off 2 bases at V and 7 bases at J, with 12 bases between the two ends. The CDR3 DNA is TGCAGCGTTGAAAGAGGGAGTGATGAGCAGTACTTC. Protein product: CSVERGSDEQYF.

The rearrangement uses TRBV6-2 or TRBV6-3 and TRBJ1-2; TRBD1 might be the D (5 bases). The CDR3 sequence is 19 residues long. Trimming cost V 0 bases and J 0 bases, with 20 bases left between them. Germline-derived CDR1 and CDR2 are MNHEY and SVGEGT. The CDR3 DNA reads TGTGCCAGCAGTTACTCCATCGGGGACGGTCCGGGGGCTAACTATGGCTACACCTTC. Protein sequence: CASSYSIGDGPGANYGYTF.

This clone has only one observation. V gene TRBV5-1 combines with J gene TRBJ2-2; 9 bases agree with TRBD2. The CDR3 runs to 15 residues. V lost 4 bases to trimming and J lost 6 bases; unmatched junction nucleotides: 7. Germline assignment: CDR1 SGHRS and CDR2 YFSETQ. The CDR3 DNA follows: TGCGCCAGCAGCAGGGGACTAGCCCTGCCCGGGGAGCTGTTTTTT. This translates into CASSRGLALPGELFF.

There are a few counts of this clone. The chain is built from TRBV7-2 and TRBJ1-5, with unresolved D. Trimming cost V 1 base and J 0 bases, with 19 bases left between them. Germline CDR1 reads SGHTA; CDR2 reads FQGNSA. CDR3 size: 19 residues. The CDR3 is CASSLESSGSHYSNQPQHF. The CDR3 DNA reads as TGTGCCAGCAGCTTAGAATCTTCGGGATCCCACTATAGCAATCAGCCCCAGCATTTT. Based on the CDR3 plus reference TRBV7-2 and TRBJ1-5, the full variable domain is GAGVSQSPSNKVTEKGKDVELRCDPISGHTALYWYRQSLGQGLEFLIYFQGNSAPDKSGLPSDRFSAERTGGSVSTLTIQRTQQEDSAVYLCASSLESSGSHYSNQPQHFGDGTRLSIL.

The chain recombines TRBV6-2 or TRBV6-3 with TRBJ1-2; D may be TRBD1 (6 bases). The CDR3 covers 13 residues. Germline CDR1 reads MNHEY; CDR2 reads SVGEGT. V was cut by 4 bases and J by 3 bases, with 9 bases left in between. The CDR3 sequence is CASSFRGDYGYTF. Written as DNA, the CDR3 is TGTGCCAGCAGTTTCAGGGGCGACTATGGCTACACCTTC.

The chain joins TRBV6-5 to TRBJ2-5, with TRBD2 matching over 10 bases. V was pared by 10 bases and J by 1 base, with 6 bases of the junction left unmatched. This CDR3 region has 14 residues. CDR1 and CDR2 from the germline V gene are MNHEY and SVGAGI. The CDR3 DNA reads TGTGCCACTCAAACTAGCGGGGCCCAAGAGACCCAGTACTTC. Translation: CATQTSGAQETQYF.

CDR3 loop: CASSRLTSEGPDTQYF. In DNA, the CDR3 is TGTGCCAGCAGTCGCCTCACTAGCGAGGGGCCAGATACGCAGTATTTT. The chain carries TRBV6-6 and TRBJ2-3; 7 bases are shared with TRBD2. The CDR3 loop spans 16 amino acids. With V trimmed by 5 bases and J by 4 bases, 12 bases remained unmatched. Germline V gene data show CDR1 as MNHNY and CDR2 as SVGAGI (reference sequence).

V usage is TRBV7-9 and J usage is TRBJ2-7, with 8 nucleotides matching TRBD1. V dropped 5 bases and J dropped 6; count of bases not matched to a gene: 12. The CDR3 is 15 amino acids. From germline, CDR1 is SEHNR and CDR2 FQNEAQ (reference sequence). The CDR3: CASSRGGQGLLEQYF. The CDR3 coding sequence is TGTGCCAGCAGCCGAGGAGGACAGGGTTTGCTCGAGCAGTACTTC. Full variable domain (rest looked up from reference TRBV7-9 and TRBJ2-7): DTGVSQNPRHKITKRGQNVTFRCDPISEHNRLYWYRQTLGQGPEFLTYFQNEAQLEKSRLLSDRFSAERPKGSFSTLEIQRTEQGDSAMYLCASSRGGQGLLEQYFGPGTRLTVT.

In its sample, this clone was seen once. The chain combines TRBV5-1 with TRBJ2-3; weak D call: TRBD1 (7 bases). Trimming cost V 2 bases and J 6 bases, with 16 bases left between them. CDR1 is SGHRS and CDR2 is YFSETQ in the germline V gene. The CDR3 loop spans 15 amino acids. CDR3 in amino acids: CASSLEQGRSDTQYF. The CDR3 DNA reads as TGCGCCAGCAGCTTAGAACAGGGGAGGTCGGATACGCAGTATTTT.

Here the CDR3 DNA reads TGTGCCAGCAGTCCGCCCCTGCCGGGAGGCAGGGGTGAGCAGTTCTTC. Translating it yields CASSPPLPGGRGEQFF. The V and J genes are TRBV28 and TRBJ2-1, with D possibly matching TRBD2 (7 bases). V lost 5 bases, J lost 9 bases, and 23 bases lay in between. This CDR3 region has 16 residues. Germline V CDR1 and CDR2: MDHEN, SYDVKM.

The table lists this clone with a count of one. V is TRBV28 and J is TRBJ2-7; TRBD2 agrees at 7 bases. V lost 4 bases and J lost 3; bases outside the gene matches: 3. CDR3 length: 13 residues. The germline gives CDR1 MDHEN, CDR2 SYDVKM. For the CDR3, the DNA is TGTGCCAGCAGTTCCCGGGGGGACTACGAGCAGTACTTC. Translated: CASSSRGDYEQYF. Together with reference TRBV28 and TRBJ2-7, the CDR3 gives the full variable domain: DVKVTQSSRYLVKRTGEKVFLECVQDMDHENMFWYRQDPGLGLRLIYFSYDVKMKEKGDIPEGYSVSREKKERFSLILESASTNQTSMYLCASSSRGDYEQYFGPGTRLTVT.

The genes are TRBV5-4 and TRBJ2-1; D not resolved. The V gene's germline CDR1 is SGHNT and CDR2 YYREEE (reference sequence). Trimming left V 0 bases short and J 9 bases short, with 13 bases between. The CDR3 is made up of 14 amino acids. This chain's CDR3 is CASSLASGSSEQFF. The DNA for the CDR3 is TGTGCCAGCAGCTTGGCCTCCGGTTCGTCTGAGCAGTTCTTC.

The V gene is TRBV9, the J gene TRBJ1-3; D is perhaps TRBD1 (5 bases). Trimming left V 0 bases short and J 4 bases short, with 14 bases between. The CDR3 spans 16 residues. Germline CDR1 SGDLS, CDR2 YYNGEE. Written as DNA, the CDR3 is TGTGCCAGCAGCGTAGCTGGGGGGGTTTCCGGAAACACCATATATTTT. It encodes CASSVAGGVSGNTIYF.

This chain links TRBV5-1 with TRBJ2-3; 8 bases map to TRBD1. J was trimmed by 5 bases and V by 2 bases; bases with no gene match: 10. Per the germline V gene, CDR1 is SGHRS and CDR2 is YFSETQ. The CDR3 has 16 amino acids. The CDR3 sequence: CASSFLGQGKGDTQYF. CDR3 nucleotide sequence: TGCGCCAGCAGCTTCCTAGGACAGGGCAAGGGAGATACGCAGTATTTT.

The V gene is TRBV18, the J gene TRBJ2-7; 10 bases fit TRBD2. Germline V lookup: CDR1 KGHSH, CDR2 LQKENI. CDR3 length: 16 amino acids. V was pared by 3 bases and J by 2 bases, with 7 bases of the junction left unmatched. Here the CDR3 reads CASSPFPSGSTYEQYF. In nucleotides, the CDR3 is TGTGCCAGCTCACCTTTTCCTAGCGGGAGTACCTACGAGCAGTACTTC.

The chain combines TRBV20-1 with TRBJ2-5; TRBD2 aligns across 7 bases. There are 13 residues in the CDR3. Germline CDR1 DFQATT, CDR2 SNEGSKA (reference sequence). V dropped 3 bases and J dropped 1; count of bases not matched to a gene: 2. Here the CDR3 reads CSASPSGQETQYF. CDR3 nucleotides: TGCAGTGCTAGTCCTAGCGGCCAAGAGACCCAGTACTTC.

This clone was detected many times. The chain combines TRBV2 with TRBJ2-5, with D maybe TRBD1 (5 bases). V was trimmed by 2 bases and J by 6 bases, leaving 16 bases between them. The CDR3 loop spans 15 amino acids. The germline V gene encodes CDR1 SNHLY and CDR2 FYNNEI. CDR3 protein: CASSEIPYRSKTQYF. CDR3 DNA sequence: TGTGCCAGCAGTGAAATACCCTACAGGTCAAAGACCCAGTACTTC. The variable domain in full, completed from reference TRBV2 and TRBJ2-5, reads EPEVTQTPSHQVTQMGQEVILRCVPISNHLYFYWYRQILGQKVEFLVSFYNNEISEKSEIFDDQFSVERPDGSNFTLKIRSTKLEDSAMYFCASSEIPYRSKTQYFGPGTRLLVL.